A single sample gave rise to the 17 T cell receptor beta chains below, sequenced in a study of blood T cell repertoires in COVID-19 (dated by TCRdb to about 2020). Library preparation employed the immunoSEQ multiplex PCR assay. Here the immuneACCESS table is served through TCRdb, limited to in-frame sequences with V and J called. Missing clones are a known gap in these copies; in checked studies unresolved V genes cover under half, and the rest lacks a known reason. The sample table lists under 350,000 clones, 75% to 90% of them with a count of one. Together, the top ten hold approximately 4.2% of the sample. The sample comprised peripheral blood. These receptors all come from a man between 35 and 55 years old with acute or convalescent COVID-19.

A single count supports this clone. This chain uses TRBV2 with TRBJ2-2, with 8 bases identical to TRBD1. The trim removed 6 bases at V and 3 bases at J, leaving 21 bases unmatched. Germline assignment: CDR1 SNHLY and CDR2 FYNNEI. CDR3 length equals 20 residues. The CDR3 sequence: CASRGAPGQVPGYHTGELFF. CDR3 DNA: TGTGCCAGCAGGGGGGCCCCGGGACAGGTACCCGGTTATCACACCGGGGAGCTGTTTTTT.

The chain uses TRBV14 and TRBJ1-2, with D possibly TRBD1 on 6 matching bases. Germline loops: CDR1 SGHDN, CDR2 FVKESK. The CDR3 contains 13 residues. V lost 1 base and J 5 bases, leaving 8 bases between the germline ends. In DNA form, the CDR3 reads TGTGCCAGCAGCCAAGTAAGGGGGTATGGCTACACCTTC. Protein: CASSQVRGYGYTF.

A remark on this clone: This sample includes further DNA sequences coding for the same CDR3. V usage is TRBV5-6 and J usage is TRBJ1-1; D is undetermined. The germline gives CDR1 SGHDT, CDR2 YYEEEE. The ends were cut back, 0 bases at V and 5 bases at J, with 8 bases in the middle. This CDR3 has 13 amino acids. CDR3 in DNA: TGTGCCAGCAGCTTGGGGAGAGGGACTGAAGCTTTCTTT. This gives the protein CASSLGRGTEAFF.

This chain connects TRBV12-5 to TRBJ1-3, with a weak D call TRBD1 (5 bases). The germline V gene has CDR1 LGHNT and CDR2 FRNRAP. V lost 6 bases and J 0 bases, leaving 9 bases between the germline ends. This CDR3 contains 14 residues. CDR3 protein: CASGGLVSGNTIYF. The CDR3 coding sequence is TGTGCTAGTGGGGGGCTGGTCTCTGGAAACACCATATATTTT.

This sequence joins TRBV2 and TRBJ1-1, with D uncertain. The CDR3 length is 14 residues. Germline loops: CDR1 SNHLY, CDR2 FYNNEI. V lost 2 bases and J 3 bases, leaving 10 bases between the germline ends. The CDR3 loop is CASSENEGDTEAFF. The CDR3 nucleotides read TGTGCCAGCAGTGAAAACGAGGGAGACACTGAAGCTTTCTTT.

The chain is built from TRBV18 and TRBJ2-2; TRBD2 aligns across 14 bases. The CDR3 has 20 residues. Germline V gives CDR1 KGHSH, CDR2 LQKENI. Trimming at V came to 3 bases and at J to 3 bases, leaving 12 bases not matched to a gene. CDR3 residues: CASSPAVNPGLAGDTGELFF. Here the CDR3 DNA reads TGTGCCAGCTCACCTGCGGTAAACCCGGGACTAGCGGGGGACACCGGGGAGCTGTTTTTT.

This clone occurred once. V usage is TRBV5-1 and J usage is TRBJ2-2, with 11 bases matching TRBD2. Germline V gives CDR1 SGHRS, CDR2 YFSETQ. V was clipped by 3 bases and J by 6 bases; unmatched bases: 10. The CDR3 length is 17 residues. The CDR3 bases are TGCGCCAGCAGCTCCTCCGTGGTAGCGGGGGGGCCCGGGGAGCTGTTTTTT. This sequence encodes CASSSSVVAGGPGELFF.

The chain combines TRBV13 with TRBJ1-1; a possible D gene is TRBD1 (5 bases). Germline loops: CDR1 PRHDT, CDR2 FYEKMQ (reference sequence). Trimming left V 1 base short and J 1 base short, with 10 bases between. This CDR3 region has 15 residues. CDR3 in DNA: TGTGCCAGCAGCTTAGACCCCCAGGGGAACACTGAAGCTTTCTTT. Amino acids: CASSLDPQGNTEAFF. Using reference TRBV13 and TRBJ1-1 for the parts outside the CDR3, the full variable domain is AAGVIQSPRHLIKEKRETATLKCYPIPRHDTVYWYQQGPGQDPQFLISFYEKMQSDKGSIPDRFSAQQFSDYHSELNMSSLELGDSALYFCASSLDPQGNTEAFFGQGTRLTVV.

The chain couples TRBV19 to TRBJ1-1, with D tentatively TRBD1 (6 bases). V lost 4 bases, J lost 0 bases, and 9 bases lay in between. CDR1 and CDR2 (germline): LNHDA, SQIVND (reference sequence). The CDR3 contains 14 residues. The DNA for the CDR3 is TGTGCCAGTAGTAACAGGGTGGTGAACACTGAAGCTTTCTTT. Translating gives CASSNRVVNTEAFF. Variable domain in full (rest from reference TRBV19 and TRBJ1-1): DGGITQSPKYLFRKEGQNVTLSCEQNLNHDAMYWYRQDPGQGLRLIYYSQIVNDFQKGDIAEGYSVSREKKESFPLTVTSAQKNPTAFYLCASSNRVVNTEAFFGQGTRLTVV.

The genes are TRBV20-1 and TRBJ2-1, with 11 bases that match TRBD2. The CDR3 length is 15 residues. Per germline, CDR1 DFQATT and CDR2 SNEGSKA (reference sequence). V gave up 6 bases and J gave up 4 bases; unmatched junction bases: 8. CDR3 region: CSASFGTSGYNEQFF. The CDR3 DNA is TGCAGTGCGAGTTTCGGGACTAGCGGTTACAATGAGCAGTTCTTC.

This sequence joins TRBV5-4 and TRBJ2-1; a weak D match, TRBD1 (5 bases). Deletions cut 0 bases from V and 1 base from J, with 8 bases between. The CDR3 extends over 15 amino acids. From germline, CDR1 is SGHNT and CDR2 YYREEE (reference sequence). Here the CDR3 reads CASSLARDSYNEQFF. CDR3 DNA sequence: TGTGCCAGCAGCTTGGCCAGGGATTCCTACAATGAGCAGTTCTTC.

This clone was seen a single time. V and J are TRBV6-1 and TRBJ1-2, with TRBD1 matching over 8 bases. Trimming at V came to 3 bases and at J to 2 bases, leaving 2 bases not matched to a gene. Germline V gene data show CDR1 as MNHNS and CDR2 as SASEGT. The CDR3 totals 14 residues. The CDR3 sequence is CASSEGDRNYGYTF. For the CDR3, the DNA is TGTGCCAGCAGTGAGGGGGACAGGAACTATGGCTACACCTTC.

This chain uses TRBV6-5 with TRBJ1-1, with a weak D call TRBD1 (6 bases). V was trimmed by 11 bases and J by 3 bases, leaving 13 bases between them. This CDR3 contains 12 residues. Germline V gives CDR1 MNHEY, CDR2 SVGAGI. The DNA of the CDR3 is TGTGCCGAACAGGGTCCCGACACTGAAGCTTTCTTT. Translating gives CAEQGPDTEAFF.

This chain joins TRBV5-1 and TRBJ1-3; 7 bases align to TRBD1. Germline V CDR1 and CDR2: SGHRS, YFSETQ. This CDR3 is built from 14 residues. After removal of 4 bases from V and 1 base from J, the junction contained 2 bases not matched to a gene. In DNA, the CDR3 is TGCGCCAGCAGCCCGGGACAGTCTGGAAACACCATATATTTT. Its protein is CASSPGQSGNTIYF.

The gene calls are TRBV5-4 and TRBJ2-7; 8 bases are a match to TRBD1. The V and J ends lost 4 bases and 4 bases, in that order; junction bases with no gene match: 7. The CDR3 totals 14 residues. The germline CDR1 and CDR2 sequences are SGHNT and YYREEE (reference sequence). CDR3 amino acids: CASSRGQAEYEQYF. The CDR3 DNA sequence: TGTGCCAGCAGCCGGGGACAGGCCGAGTACGAGCAGTACTTC.

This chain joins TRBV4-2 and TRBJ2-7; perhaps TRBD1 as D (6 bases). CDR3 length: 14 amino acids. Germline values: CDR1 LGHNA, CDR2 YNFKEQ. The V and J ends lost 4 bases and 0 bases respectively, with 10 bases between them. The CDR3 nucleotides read TGTGCCAGCAGCCCCCGCAGGGGCTCCTACGAGCAGTACTTC. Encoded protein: CASSPRRGSYEQYF.

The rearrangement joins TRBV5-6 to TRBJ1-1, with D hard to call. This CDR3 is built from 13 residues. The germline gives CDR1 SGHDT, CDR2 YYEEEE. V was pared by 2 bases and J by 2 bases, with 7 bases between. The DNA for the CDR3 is TGTGCCAGCAGCTTCACACCAAACACTGAAGCTTTCTTT. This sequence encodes CASSFTPNTEAFF.